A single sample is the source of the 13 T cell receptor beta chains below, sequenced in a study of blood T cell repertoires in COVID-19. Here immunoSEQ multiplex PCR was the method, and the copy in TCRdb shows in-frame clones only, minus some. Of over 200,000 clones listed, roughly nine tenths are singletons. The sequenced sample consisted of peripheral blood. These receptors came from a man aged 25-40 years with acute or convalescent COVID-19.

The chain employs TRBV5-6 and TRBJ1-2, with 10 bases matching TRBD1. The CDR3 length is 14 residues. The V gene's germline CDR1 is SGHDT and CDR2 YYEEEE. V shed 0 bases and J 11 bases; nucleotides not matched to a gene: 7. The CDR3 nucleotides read TGTGCCAGCAGCTTGGACTACCGGGACAGGGGTTACACCTTC. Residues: CASSLDYRDRGYTF.

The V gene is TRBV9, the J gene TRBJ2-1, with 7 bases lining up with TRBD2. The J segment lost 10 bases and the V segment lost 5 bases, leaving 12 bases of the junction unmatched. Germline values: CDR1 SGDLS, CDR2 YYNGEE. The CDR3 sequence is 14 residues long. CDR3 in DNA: TGTGCCAGCAGTCGTAGTACGCTCGGGAGGGAGCAGTTCTTC. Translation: CASSRSTLGREQFF. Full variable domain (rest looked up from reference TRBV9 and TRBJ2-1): DSGVTQTPKHLITATGQRVTLRCSPRSGDLSVYWYQQSLDQGLQFLIQYYNGEERAKGNILERFSAQQFPDLHSELNLSSLELGDSALYFCASSRSTLGREQFFGPGTRLTVL.

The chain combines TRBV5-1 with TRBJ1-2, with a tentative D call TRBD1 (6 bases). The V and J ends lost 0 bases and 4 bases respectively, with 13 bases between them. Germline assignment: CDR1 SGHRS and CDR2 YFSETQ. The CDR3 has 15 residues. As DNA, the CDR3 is TGCGCCAGCAGCTTGGACCCCCACAGGGCCTATGGCTACACCTTC. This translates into CASSLDPHRAYGYTF.

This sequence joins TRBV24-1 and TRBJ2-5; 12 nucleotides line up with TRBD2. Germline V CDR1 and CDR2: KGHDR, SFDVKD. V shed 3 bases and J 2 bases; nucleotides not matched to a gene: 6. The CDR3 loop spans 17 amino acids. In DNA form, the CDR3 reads TGTGCCACCAGTGATCCCGGGACTAGCGGGCCACAAGAGACCCAGTACTTC. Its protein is CATSDPGTSGPQETQYF.

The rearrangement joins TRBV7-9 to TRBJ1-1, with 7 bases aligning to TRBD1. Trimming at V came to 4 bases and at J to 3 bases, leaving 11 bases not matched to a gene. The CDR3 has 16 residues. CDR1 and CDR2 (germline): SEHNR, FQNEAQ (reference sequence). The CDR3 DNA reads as TGTGCCAGCAGCTCATCTATGACAGGGAGAGACACTGAAGCTTTCTTT. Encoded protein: CASSSSMTGRDTEAFF. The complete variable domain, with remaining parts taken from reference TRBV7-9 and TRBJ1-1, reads DTGVSQNPRHKITKRGQNVTFRCDPISEHNRLYWYRQTLGQGPEFLTYFQNEAQLEKSRLLSDRFSAERPKGSFSTLEIQRTEQGDSAMYLCASSSSMTGRDTEAFFGQGTRLTVV.

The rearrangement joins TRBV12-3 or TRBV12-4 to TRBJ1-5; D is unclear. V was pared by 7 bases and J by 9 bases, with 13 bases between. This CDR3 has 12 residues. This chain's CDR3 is CASTSGVWPQHF. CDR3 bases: TGTGCCAGCACATCCGGGGTATGGCCCCAGCATTTT.

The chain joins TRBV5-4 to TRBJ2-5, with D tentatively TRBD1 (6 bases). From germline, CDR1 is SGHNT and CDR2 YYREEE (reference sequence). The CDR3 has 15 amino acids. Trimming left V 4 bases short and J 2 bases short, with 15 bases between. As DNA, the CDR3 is TGTGCCAGCAGCCTCGACAGGAGTCGACAAGAGACCCAGTACTTC. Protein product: CASSLDRSRQETQYF.

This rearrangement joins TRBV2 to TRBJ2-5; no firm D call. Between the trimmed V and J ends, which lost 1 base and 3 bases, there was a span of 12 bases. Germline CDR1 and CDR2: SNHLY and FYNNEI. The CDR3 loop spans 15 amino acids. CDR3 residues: CASSEESSPKETQYF. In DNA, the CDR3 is TGTGCCAGCAGTGAAGAGAGCTCCCCGAAAGAGACCCAGTACTTC.

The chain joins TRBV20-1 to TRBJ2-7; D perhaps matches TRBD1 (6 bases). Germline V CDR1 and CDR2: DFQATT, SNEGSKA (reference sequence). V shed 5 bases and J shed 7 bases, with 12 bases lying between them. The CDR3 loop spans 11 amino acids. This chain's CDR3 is CSALGGWEQYF. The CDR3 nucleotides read TGCAGTGCTCTAGGGGGATGGGAGCAGTACTTC.

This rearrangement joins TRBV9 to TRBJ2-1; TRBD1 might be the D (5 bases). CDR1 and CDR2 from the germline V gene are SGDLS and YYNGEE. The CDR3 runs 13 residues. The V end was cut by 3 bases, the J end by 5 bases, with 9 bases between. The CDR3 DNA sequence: TGTGCCAGCAGCGCCGGACAAAACAATGAGCAGTTCTTC. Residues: CASSAGQNNEQFF.

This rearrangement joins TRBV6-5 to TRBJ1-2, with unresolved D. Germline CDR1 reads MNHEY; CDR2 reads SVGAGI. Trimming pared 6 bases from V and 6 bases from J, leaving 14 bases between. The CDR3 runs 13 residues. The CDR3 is CASRPGLEDGYTF. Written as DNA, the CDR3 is TGTGCCAGCAGACCTGGCCTTGAGGATGGCTACACCTTC.

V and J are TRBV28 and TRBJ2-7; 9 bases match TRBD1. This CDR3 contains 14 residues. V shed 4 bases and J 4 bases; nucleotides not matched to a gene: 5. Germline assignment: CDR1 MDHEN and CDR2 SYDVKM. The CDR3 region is CASSSPGQGYEQYF. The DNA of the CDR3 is TGTGCCAGCAGTTCACCGGGACAGGGATACGAGCAGTACTTC.

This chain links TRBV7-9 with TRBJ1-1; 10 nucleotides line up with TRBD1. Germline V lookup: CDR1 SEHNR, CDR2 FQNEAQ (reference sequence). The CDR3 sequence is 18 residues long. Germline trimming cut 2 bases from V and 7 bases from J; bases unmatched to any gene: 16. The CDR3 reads CASSLLERGTGVQGEAFF. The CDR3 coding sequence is TGTGCCAGCAGCTTACTGGAGCGCGGGACAGGGGTTCAAGGTGAAGCTTTCTTT.